This entry lists 26 T cell receptor beta chains sequenced from one sample in a study of prognosis after radiotherapy for stage I lung cancer. It was by two-round multiplex PCR that TCR beta CDR3 was amplified from genomic DNA. During first-round PCR, primers specific to each TRBV and TRBJ gene were used. Each CDR3 protein gets one entry after TCRdb re-called the multiplex PCR reads with MiXCR. Here the sample spans over 14,000 distinct CDR3 sequences, 31% being singletons. The sample was PBMCs, taken before or after stereotactic body radiation therapy (not recorded which). These receptors came from a donor aged 50 or older with non-small cell lung cancer.

As to this clonotype: At one of its ends the junction is not consistent with the germline gene, which may arise from a read error. This chain joins TRBV5-1 and TRBJ1-5; D is unresolved. Per the germline V gene, CDR1 is SGHRS and CDR2 is YFSETQ. This CDR3 is 13 amino acids long. The CDR3 DNA reads TGCGCCAGCAGCTGTTCGGGAAATCATCCCCAGCATTTT. It codes for CASSCSGNHPQHF.

This clonotype was counted many times. This chain connects TRBV20-1 to TRBJ2-3, with 7 bases aligning to TRBD1. The CDR3 runs to 12 residues. V lost 4 bases, J lost 8 bases, and 6 bases stayed unmatched. Germline V gene lookup returns CDR1 DFQATT and CDR2 SNEGSKA (reference sequence). CDR3 in DNA: TGCAGTGCTATACCCGGACAGGTTACGCAGTATTTT. Translating gives CSAIPGQVTQYF.

This clonotype appeared many times. This chain connects TRBV28 to TRBJ2-7; D is uncertain. The CDR3 contains 13 residues. Germline V gene sequence: CDR1 MDHEN, CDR2 SYDVKM. Trimming shortened V by 0 bases and J by 7 bases, and 10 bases separated the two germline ends. Here the CDR3 reads CASSLWAVKEQYF. CDR3 coding DNA: TGTGCCAGCAGTTTATGGGCGGTCAAGGAGCAGTACTTC.

This clonotype showed up many times. The chain uses TRBV9 and TRBJ2-3; D is undetermined. CDR3 length: 15 residues. Germline loops: CDR1 SGDLS, CDR2 YYNGEE. The V end lost 0 bases, the J end lost 3 bases, and 11 bases lay between the germline ends. The CDR3 nucleotides are TGTGCCAGCAGCGTAGGTGGCAGAGTAACAGATACGCAGTATTTT. It is translated as CASSVGGRVTDTQYF.

Comments on this clonotype: This sequence is one base from a far larger clone and is likely a read error. CDR3 DNA sequence: TGCAGTGCTAGTTGGCAGGGGGGCTACGAGCAGTTCTTC. It translates to CSASWQGGYEQFF. The genes are TRBV20-1 and TRBJ2-1; tentative D call: TRBD1 (7 bases). The germline V gene has CDR1 DFQATT and CDR2 SNEGSKA (reference sequence). CDR3 length: 13 amino acids. The germline V and J ends were trimmed by 3 bases and 10 bases, with 16 bases remaining between them.

This clonotype showed up many times. The V gene is TRBV6-1, the J gene TRBJ1-5; 10 nucleotides line up with TRBD1. The CDR3 runs to 16 residues. V was pared by 6 bases and J by 1 base, with 6 bases of the junction left unmatched. Germline V CDR1 and CDR2: MNHNS, SASEGT. The CDR3: CASRTRTGGSNQPQHF. As DNA, the CDR3 is TGTGCCAGCAGGACTAGGACAGGGGGAAGCAATCAGCCCCAGCATTTT.

On this clonotype: The likely explanation is a read error, given a far larger clone one base away. This sequence joins TRBV18 and TRBJ2-2; tentative D call: TRBD1 (5 bases). Gene TRBJ1-1 matches the end of the DNA better, so the J call may be wrong. CDR3 length equals 14 residues. In germline, CDR1 is KGHSH, CDR2 LQKENI. This CDR3 is CASSPGAGRTVAFF. In DNA, the CDR3 is TGTGCCAGCTCACCCGGTGCAGGGCGTACTGTAGCTTTCTTT.

Comment on this clonotype: This clone may be a read error of a much larger clone one base away. The V and J genes are TRBV6-1 and TRBJ2-1, with D hard to call. Germline assignment: CDR1 MNHNS and CDR2 SASEGT. The ends were cut back, 4 bases at V and 9 bases at J, with 7 bases in the middle. The CDR3 covers 11 residues. The CDR3 sequence is CASSADSEQFF. The CDR3 coding sequence is TGTGCCAGCAGTGCTGACTCTGAGCAGTTCTTC.

The chain carries TRBV9 and TRBJ2-1; tentatively, D is TRBD2 (6 bases). This CDR3 is built from 15 residues. Between the trimmed V and J ends, which lost 3 bases and 4 bases, there was a span of 14 bases. Per germline, CDR1 SGDLS and CDR2 YYNGEE. CDR3 nucleotides: TGTGCCAGCAGCGCCTTGGGGCGGGGTTACAATGAGCAGTTCTTC. Translating gives CASSALGRGYNEQFF.

The sample holds a few counts of this clonotype. Being one base from a much bigger clone, this may be a read error. The chain recombines TRBV6-2 or TRBV6-3 with TRBJ2-5; D uncertain. CDR1 and CDR2 from the germline V gene are MNHEY and SVGEGT. The V end lost 6 bases, the J end lost 0 bases, and 8 bases lay between the germline ends. The CDR3 is 13 amino acids. CDR3 sequence (DNA): TGTGCCAGCAGAACTACGTACCAAGAGACCCAGTACTTC. It yields the protein CASRTTYQETQYF.

This clonotype was recorded at least ten times. The chain employs TRBV28 and TRBJ1-2; maybe TRBD1 (6 bases). Trimming removed 6 bases at V and 4 bases at J, with 12 bases between. Germline V gene sequence: CDR1 MDHEN, CDR2 SYDVKM. CDR3 length: 13 amino acids. In nucleotides, the CDR3 is TGTGCCAGCAGAAAACAGGGTCCCTATGGCTACACCTTC. Translation gives CASRKQGPYGYTF.

With respect to this clonotype: A read error likely explains this, since a far larger clone differs by one base. The rearrangement uses TRBV6-1 and TRBJ1-6; D not certain. The tail of the sequence fits TRBJ1-1 better, so the J call may be wrong. Germline-derived CDR1 and CDR2 are MNHNS and SASEGT. The CDR3 runs to 14 residues. The CDR3 DNA is TGTGCCAGCAGTGTTTCGGGGAGGGTCGCTGAAGCTTTCTTT. It is translated as CASSVSGRVAEAFF.

Worth noting for this clonotype: An end of the junction does not agree with germline; a read error may underlie this. The chain has TRBV6-2 or TRBV6-3 and TRBJ2-3; D gene ambiguous. The germline CDR1 and CDR2 sequences are MNHEY and SVGEGT. This CDR3 has 11 amino acids. The CDR3 DNA sequence: TGTGCCAGCATTTACTCGTATACGCAGTACTTT. Translating it yields CASIYSYTQYF.

This clonotype was recorded many times. The rearrangement links TRBV6-4 to TRBJ2-7; 11 positions agree with TRBD2. Per the germline V gene, CDR1 is MRHNA and CDR2 is SNTAGT. The CDR3 sequence is 14 residues long. Losses at the gene ends were 6 bases for V and 7 bases for J; bases not matched to a gene: 8. Written as DNA, the CDR3 is TGTGCCAGCAGAGCAATAGCGGGAGGGGGGGAGCAGTACTTC. Its protein is CASRAIAGGGEQYF.

This clonotype was recorded many times. The gene calls are TRBV4-1 and TRBJ2-2; D unresolved. The CDR3 totals 14 residues. The V end was cut by 0 bases, the J end by 5 bases, with 7 bases between. The germline gives CDR1 MGHRA, CDR2 YSYEKL. CDR3 coding DNA: TGCGCCAGCAGCCAAGATCTGGGAACCGGGGAGCTGTTTTTT. It yields the protein CASSQDLGTGELFF.

This clonotype has at least ten counts. CDR3 coding DNA: TGTGCCAGCAGCCCCCAGGGGGAGGTGGAGACCCAGTACTTC. It encodes CASSPQGEVETQYF. V and J are TRBV9 and TRBJ2-5, with D possibly TRBD1 on 7 matching bases. This CDR3 spans 14 amino acids. The germline V gene encodes CDR1 SGDLS and CDR2 YYNGEE. The V and J ends lost 4 bases and 5 bases respectively, with 15 bases between them.

This clonotype was picked up many times. The V gene is TRBV14, the J gene TRBJ1-6; D unresolved. This CDR3 region has 15 residues. Germline-derived CDR1 and CDR2 are SGHDN and FVKESK. The V end was cut by 5 bases, the J end by 3 bases, with 11 bases between. CDR3 DNA sequence: TGTGCCAGCAGCAGTACACAAAACTATAATTCACCCCTCCACTTT. Amino acid sequence: CASSSTQNYNSPLHF.

This clonotype showed up many times. This rearrangement joins TRBV20-1 to TRBJ1-2, with D unclear. V was pared by 0 bases and J by 0 bases, with 14 bases between. Germline CDR1 and CDR2: DFQATT and SNEGSKA (reference sequence). The CDR3 runs 16 residues. CDR3 DNA sequence: TGCAGTGCTAGAGATGTGGGGAGCACCTCTAACTATGGCTACACCTTC. It translates to CSARDVGSTSNYGYTF.

This clonotype was counted only a few times. This rearrangement joins TRBV28 to TRBJ1-2, with D possibly matching TRBD1 (5 bases). Germline CDR1 reads MDHEN; CDR2 reads SYDVKM. The CDR3 extends over 15 amino acids. V gave up 5 bases and J gave up 0 bases, with 13 bases separating them. This CDR3 is CASSPAGNSNYGYTF. The DNA for the CDR3 is TGTGCCAGCAGTCCCGCAGGGAATTCTAACTATGGCTACACCTTC.

The rearrangement joins TRBV11-2 to TRBJ2-7; D not certain. CDR3 length: 11 residues. Germline CDR1 and CDR2: SGHAT and FQNNGV. V lost 2 bases, J lost 11 bases, and 10 bases lay in between. As DNA, the CDR3 is TGTGCCAGCAGCTTATTTAAGGAGAAGTACTTC. It encodes CASSLFKEKYF.

This clonotype has at least ten counts. CDR3 bases: TGCGCCAGCAGCTTGTCGGCGGAGACCCAGTACTTC. This sequence encodes CASSLSAETQYF. The gene calls are TRBV5-1 and TRBJ2-5; no reliable D call. CDR1 is SGHRS, CDR2 YFSETQ, per germline. The CDR3 has 12 amino acids. The V gene lost 1 base and the J gene lost 5 bases, with 6 bases spanning the gap.

The chain combines TRBV20-1 with TRBJ2-5, with D maybe TRBD2 (5 bases). The germline V gene has CDR1 DFQATT and CDR2 SNEGSKA (reference sequence). The CDR3 contains 19 residues. Trimming cost V 2 bases and J 5 bases, with 30 bases left between them. This chain's CDR3 is CSARQETRALRSPGETQYF. CDR3 nucleotide sequence: TGCAGTGCTAGACAGGAGACCCGGGCCCTACGATCCCCGGGGGAGACCCAGTACTTC.

The table lists this clonotype with many counts. This chain uses TRBV5-4 with TRBJ2-7; D remains unclear. The CDR3 sequence is 16 residues long. Germline V CDR1 and CDR2: SGHNT, YYREEE (reference sequence). V was trimmed by 2 bases and J by 0 bases, leaving 15 bases between them. CDR3 nucleotides: TGTGCCAGCAGCTTTCGGTCGCAGGCGATCTCCTACGAGCAGTACTTC. It is translated as CASSFRSQAISYEQYF. Variable domain in full (rest from reference TRBV5-4 and TRBJ2-7): ETGVTQSPTHLIKTRGQQVTLRCSSQSGHNTVSWYQQALGQGPQFIFQYYREEENGRGNFPPRFSGLQFPNYSSELNVNALELDDSALYLCASSFRSQAISYEQYFGPGTRLTVT.

By share, this clonotype counts as medium-sized. The rearrangement links TRBV7-8 to TRBJ2-1; 10 positions match TRBD2. This CDR3 region has 15 residues. Germline-derived CDR1 and CDR2 are SGHVS and FQNEAQ. J lost 3 bases, V lost 5 bases, and 4 bases had no gene match. The DNA for the CDR3 is TGTGCCAGCAGCGGACTAGCGGTGTACTACAATGAGCAGTTCTTC. It codes for CASSGLAVYYNEQFF.

As for this clonotype: The junction departs from the called germline gene at one end, perhaps through a read error. CDR3 bases: TGCAGTGCTGGATTTTTGGTAGCGGGAGTTTACGAGAAGTACTTC. It encodes CSAGFLVAGVYEKYF. The V and J genes are TRBV20-1 and TRBJ2-7; 9 positions agree with TRBD2. The CDR3 length is 15 residues. Germline-derived CDR1 and CDR2 are DFQATT and SNEGSKA (reference sequence).

On this clonotype: This likely reflects a read error, since a far larger clone is one base away. This chain connects TRBV6-5 to TRBJ1-5, with TRBD1 identical over 7 bases. CDR3 length: 15 amino acids. Per the germline V gene, CDR1 is MNHEY and CDR2 is SVGAGI. V dropped 7 bases and J dropped 0; count of bases not matched to a gene: 6. The CDR3 DNA reads as TGTGCCAGCAAAGTGGACAGGTTTAGCAATCAGCCCCAGCATTTT. It encodes CASKVDRFSNQPQHF.